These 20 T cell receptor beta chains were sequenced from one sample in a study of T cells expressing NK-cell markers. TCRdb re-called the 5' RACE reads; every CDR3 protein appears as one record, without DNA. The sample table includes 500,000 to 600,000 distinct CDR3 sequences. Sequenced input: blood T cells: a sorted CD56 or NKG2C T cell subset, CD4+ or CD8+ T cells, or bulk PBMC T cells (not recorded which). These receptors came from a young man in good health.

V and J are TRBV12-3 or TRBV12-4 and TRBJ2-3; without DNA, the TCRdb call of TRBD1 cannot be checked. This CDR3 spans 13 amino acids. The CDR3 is CASTGQGQDTQYF.

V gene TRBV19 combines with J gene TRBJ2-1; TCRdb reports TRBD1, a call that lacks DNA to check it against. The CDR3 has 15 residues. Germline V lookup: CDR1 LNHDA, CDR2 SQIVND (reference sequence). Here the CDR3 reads CASSFRTGGVDEQFF.

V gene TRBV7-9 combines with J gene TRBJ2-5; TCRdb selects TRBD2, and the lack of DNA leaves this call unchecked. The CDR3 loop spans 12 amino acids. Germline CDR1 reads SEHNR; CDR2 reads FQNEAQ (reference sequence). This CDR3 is CASSSGTIVQYF.

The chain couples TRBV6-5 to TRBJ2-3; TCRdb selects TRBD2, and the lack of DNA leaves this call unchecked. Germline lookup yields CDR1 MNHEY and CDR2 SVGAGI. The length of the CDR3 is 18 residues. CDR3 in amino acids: CASTLLAGAAPGTDTQYF.

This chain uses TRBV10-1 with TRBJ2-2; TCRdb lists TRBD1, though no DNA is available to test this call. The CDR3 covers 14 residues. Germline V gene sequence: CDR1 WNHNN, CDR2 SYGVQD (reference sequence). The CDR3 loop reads CASSESGGTGELFF.

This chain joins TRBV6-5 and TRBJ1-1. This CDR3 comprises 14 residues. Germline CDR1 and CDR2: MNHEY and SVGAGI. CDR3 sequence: CASSYRVDGTEAFF.

CDR3 residues: CASSSNEKAFF. V usage is TRBV5-1 and J usage is TRBJ1-1. Germline V gene sequence: CDR1 SGHRS, CDR2 YFSETQ. This CDR3 region has 11 residues.

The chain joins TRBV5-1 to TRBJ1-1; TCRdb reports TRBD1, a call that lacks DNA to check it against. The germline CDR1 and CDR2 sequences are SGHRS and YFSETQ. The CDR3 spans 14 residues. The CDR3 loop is CASSPGHSNTEAFF.

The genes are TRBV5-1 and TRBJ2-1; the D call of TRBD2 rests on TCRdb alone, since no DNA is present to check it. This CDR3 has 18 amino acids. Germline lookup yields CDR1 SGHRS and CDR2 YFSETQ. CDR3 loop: CASSWGLAGDLAYNEQFF.

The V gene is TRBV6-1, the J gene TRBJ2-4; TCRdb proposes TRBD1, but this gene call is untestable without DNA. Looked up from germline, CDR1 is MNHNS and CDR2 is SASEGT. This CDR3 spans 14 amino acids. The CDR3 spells CASSEGAARDIQYF.

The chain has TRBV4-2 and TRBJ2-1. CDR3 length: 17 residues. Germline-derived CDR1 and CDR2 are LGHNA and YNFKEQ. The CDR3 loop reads CASSQGVGSGPYNEQFF.

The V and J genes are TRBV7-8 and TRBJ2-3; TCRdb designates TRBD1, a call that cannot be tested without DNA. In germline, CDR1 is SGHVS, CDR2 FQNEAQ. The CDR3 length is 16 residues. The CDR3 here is CASSSSRGIGTDTQYF. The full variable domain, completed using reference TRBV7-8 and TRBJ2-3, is GAGVSQSPRYKVAKRGQDVALRCDPISGHVSLFWYQQALGQGPEFLTYFQNEAQLDKSGLPSDRFFAERPEGSVSTLKIQRTQQEDSAVYLCASSSSRGIGTDTQYFGPGTRLTVL.

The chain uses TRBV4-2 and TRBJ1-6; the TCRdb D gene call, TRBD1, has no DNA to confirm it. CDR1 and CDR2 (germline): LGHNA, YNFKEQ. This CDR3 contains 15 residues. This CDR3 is CASSQDRGHNSPLHF.

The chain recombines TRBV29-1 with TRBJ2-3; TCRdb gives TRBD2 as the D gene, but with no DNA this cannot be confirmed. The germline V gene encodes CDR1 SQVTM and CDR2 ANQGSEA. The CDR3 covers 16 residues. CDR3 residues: CSAVAAGGRGTDTQYF.

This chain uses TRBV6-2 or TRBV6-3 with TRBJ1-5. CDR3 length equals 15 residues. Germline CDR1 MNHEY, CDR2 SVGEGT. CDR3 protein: CASRPAGGGNQPQHF.

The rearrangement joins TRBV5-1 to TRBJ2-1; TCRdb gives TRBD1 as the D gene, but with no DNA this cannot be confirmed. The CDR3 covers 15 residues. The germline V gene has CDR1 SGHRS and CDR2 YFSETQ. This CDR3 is CASSFGPSGRNEQFF.

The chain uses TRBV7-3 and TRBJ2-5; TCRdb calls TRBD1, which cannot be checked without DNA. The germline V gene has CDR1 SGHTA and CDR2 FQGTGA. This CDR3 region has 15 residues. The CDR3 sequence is CASSLTGTGAETQYF.

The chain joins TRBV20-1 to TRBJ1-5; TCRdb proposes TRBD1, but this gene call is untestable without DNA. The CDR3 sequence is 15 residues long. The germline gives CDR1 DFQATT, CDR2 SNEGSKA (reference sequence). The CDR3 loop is CSAPTPGQGLQPQHF.

CDR3 residues: CASSQATSGSAEQFF. The V and J genes are TRBV4-3 and TRBJ2-1; with no DNA, the TCRdb D assignment of TRBD2 cannot be verified. Germline assignment: CDR1 LGHNA and CDR2 YSLEER. This CDR3 has 15 amino acids.

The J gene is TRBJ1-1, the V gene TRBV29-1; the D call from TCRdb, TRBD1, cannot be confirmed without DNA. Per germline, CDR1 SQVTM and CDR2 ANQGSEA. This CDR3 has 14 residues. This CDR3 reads CSVSERTGYTEAFF.